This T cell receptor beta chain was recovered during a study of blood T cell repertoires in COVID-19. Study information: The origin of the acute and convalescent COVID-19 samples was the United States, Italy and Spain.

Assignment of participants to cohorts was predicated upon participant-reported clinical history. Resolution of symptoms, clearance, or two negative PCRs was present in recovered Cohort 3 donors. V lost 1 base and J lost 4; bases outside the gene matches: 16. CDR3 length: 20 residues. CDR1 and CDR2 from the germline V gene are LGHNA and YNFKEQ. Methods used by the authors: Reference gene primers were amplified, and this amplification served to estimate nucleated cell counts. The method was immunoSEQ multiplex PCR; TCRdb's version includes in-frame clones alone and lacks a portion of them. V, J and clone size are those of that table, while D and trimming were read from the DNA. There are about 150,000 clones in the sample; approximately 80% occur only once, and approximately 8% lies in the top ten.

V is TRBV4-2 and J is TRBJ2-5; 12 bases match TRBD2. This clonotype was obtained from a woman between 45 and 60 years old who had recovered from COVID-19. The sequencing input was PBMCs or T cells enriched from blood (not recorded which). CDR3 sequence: CASSQVSSGRADLSGETQYF. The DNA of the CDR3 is TGTGCCAGCAGCCAAGTGTCTAGCGGGAGGGCAGATCTTTCGGGAGAGACCCAGTACTTC.